This TCR beta chain was identified in a study of blood T cell repertoires in COVID-19. Study in general: Both acute and convalescent COVID-19 samples were obtained from the United States, Italy and Spain.

Participants' reported clinical history set cohort assignment. Produced via immunoSEQ multiplex PCR; TCRdb's table is partial and in-frame only. The profile covers 250,000 to 300,000 clones, with about nine tenths appearing a single time and roughly 2.8% taken by the ten largest. This CDR3 spans 16 amino acids. The V segment lost 5 bases and the J segment 3 bases; nucleotides outside the gene matches: 12. Germline CDR1 and CDR2: MDHEN and SYDVKM. The receptor was isolated from a woman aged 45-60 years who had been exposed to COVID-19. This chain uses TRBV28 with TRBJ2-7, with TRBD1 identical over 8 bases. The sequenced sample consisted of PBMCs or T cells enriched from blood (not recorded which). The CDR3 reads CASSAVIGQGVYEQYF. CDR3 DNA sequence: TGTGCCAGCAGTGCCGTTATTGGACAGGGTGTCTACGAGCAGTACTTC.